This entry lists 11 T cell receptor beta chains sequenced from one sample in a study of circulating CD8 cells and anti-PD-1 response in melanoma. TCR libraries were prepared from approximately 15 ng of total RNA with the QIAseq Immune Repertoire TCR panel. MiXCR was run by TCRdb on the reads, yielding one entry per CDR3 protein. Found here are under 500 distinct CDR3 sequences, approximately 6.8% of them singletons; the top ten hold roughly two fifths. From live CD3+CD8+TCRalphabeta+ cells, four PD-1 and/or TIGIT subsets were sorted. Sequenced material: CD8+ T cells from PBMCs, taken at baseline or after one month of anti-PD-1 therapy (not recorded which). The receptors here all came from a human donor with melanoma.

By its share, this clonotype is medium-sized. This rearrangement joins TRBV29-1 to TRBJ1-1, with D possibly TRBD1 on 6 matching bases. The V and J ends lost 3 bases and 6 bases respectively, with 11 bases between them. The CDR3 has 12 residues. Germline values: CDR1 SQVTM, CDR2 ANQGSEA. Here the CDR3 reads CSVDAGAAEAFF. The CDR3 DNA sequence: TGCAGCGTTGATGCAGGGGCCGCTGAAGCTTTCTTT.

In its sample, this clonotype is large. This sequence joins TRBV20-1 and TRBJ1-4; D is unresolved. The CDR3 consists of 11 residues. Trimming left V 0 bases short and J 10 bases short, with 6 bases between. Germline CDR1 is DFQATT and CDR2 is SNEGSKA (reference sequence). The CDR3 loop is CSARDLRKLFF. CDR3 coding DNA: TGCAGTGCTAGAGATCTACGAAAACTGTTTTTT.

By share of the sample, this clonotype is large (0.1 to 1%). This rearrangement joins TRBV4-3 to TRBJ1-1, with D unclear. Germline values: CDR1 LGHNA, CDR2 YSLEER. V lost 3 bases, J lost 0 bases, and 8 bases lay in between. The CDR3 has 14 residues. CDR3 in amino acids: CASSHGLLNTEAFF. CDR3 DNA: TGCGCCAGCAGCCATGGCCTGCTGAACACTGAAGCTTTCTTT.

There are a few counts of this clonotype. Sequence at one end of the junction differs from germline and may be a read error. V and J are TRBV13 and TRBJ2-7; no definite D call. CDR3 size: 14 residues. CDR1 is PRHDT, CDR2 FYEKMQ, per germline (reference sequence). CDR3 in amino acids: CASSILQRSYELYF. The CDR3 region has the DNA TGTGCCAGCAGCATACTACAGAGATCCTACGAGCTGTACTTC.

This clonotype is labeled medium-sized (0.01 to 0.1%). The V call is TRBV16, the J call TRBJ1-1; D is undetermined. Trimming left V 0 bases short and J 4 bases short, with 9 bases between. Germline V lookup: CDR1 KGHSY, CDR2 FQNENV. This CDR3 has 14 amino acids. CDR3 sequence (DNA): TGTGCCAGCAGCCAATCGGTGGGGAGCACTGAAGCTTTCTTT. This translates into CASSQSVGSTEAFF.

This clonotype counts as medium-sized. This sequence joins TRBV4-1 and TRBJ2-7; no clear D gene. CDR1 is MGHRA and CDR2 is YSYEKL in the germline V gene. Trimming took off 1 base at V and 5 bases at J, with 9 bases between the two ends. This CDR3 spans 13 amino acids. This CDR3 is CASSQVGVNEQYF. In nucleotides, the CDR3 is TGCGCCAGCAGCCAAGTGGGCGTCAACGAGCAGTACTTC.

Comments on this clonotype: The junction departs from the called germline gene at one end, perhaps through a read error. This sequence joins TRBV9 and TRBJ2-3; D is possibly TRBD2 (5 bases). The CDR3 has 14 residues. Germline V gene lookup returns CDR1 SGDLS and CDR2 YYNGEE. CDR3 nucleotide sequence: TGTGCCAGCAGCGTTATCGGGGAAGCGGATAGGCAGTATTTT. Translating it yields CASSVIGEADRQYF.

This clonotype is categorized as medium-sized. CDR3 DNA sequence: TGTGCCAGCAGCTTAGGAGAGCGGGGGGGCCCGTCCCCGCAGTATTTT. Translating it yields CASSLGERGGPSPQYF. The chain is built from TRBV7-8 and TRBJ2-3, with 10 bases matching TRBD2. CDR3 length equals 16 residues. V lost 1 base, J lost 10 bases, and 11 bases stayed unmatched. Germline V gives CDR1 SGHVS, CDR2 FQNEAQ.

In its sample, this clonotype ranks as medium-sized. The chain has TRBV12-5 and TRBJ2-7; TRBD1 is a possible D gene (5 bases). Trimming left V 3 bases short and J 6 bases short, with 9 bases between. Germline CDR1 is LGHNT and CDR2 is FRNRAP. The CDR3 extends over 12 amino acids. The CDR3 spells CASGFDSAEQYF. CDR3 in DNA: TGTGCTAGTGGTTTTGACAGCGCCGAGCAGTACTTC.

This clonotype is large by share. This sequence joins TRBV20-1 and TRBJ1-2, with D hard to call. V was trimmed by 6 bases and J by 4 bases, leaving 12 bases between them. The CDR3 consists of 12 residues. Germline V gene lookup returns CDR1 DFQATT and CDR2 SNEGSKA (reference sequence). The CDR3 region is CSAARPIYGYTF. CDR3 DNA: TGCAGTGCCGCCAGACCGATCTATGGCTACACCTTC.

This clonotype is medium-sized within its sample. The rearrangement joins TRBV5-5 to TRBJ2-1; D not resolved. This CDR3 spans 14 amino acids. Germline V gene sequence: CDR1 SGHKS, CDR2 YYEKEE (reference sequence). The ends were cut back, 0 bases at V and 1 base at J, with 5 bases in the middle. CDR3 sequence: CASSLGYSYNEQFF. In nucleotides, the CDR3 is TGTGCCAGCAGCTTGGGGTATTCCTACAATGAGCAGTTCTTC.